Presented here are 20 T cell receptor beta chains from one specimen sequenced in a study of blood T cell repertoires in COVID-19 (TCRdb year 2020). Receptor libraries were prepared by the immunoSEQ multiplex PCR assay. In TCRdb, the immuneACCESS table is reduced to in-frame sequences with V and J assigned. These tables do not hold every clone; where another copy was compared, an unresolved V gene accounts for under half, and the others remain unexplained. The table for this sample lists roughly 200,000 clones; roughly 80% of them were counted only once. The ten top clones hold approximately 9.9% of the sample. Material: peripheral blood. These receptors came from a middle-aged woman with COVID-19, enrolled during active disease.

DNA of the CDR3: TGTGCCAGCAGCTTAGAGCGGGACTCACCAAGTATGTCAGATACGCAGTATTTT. Translation: CASSLERDSPSMSDTQYF. This sequence joins TRBV7-6 and TRBJ2-3; TRBD2 matches 7 bases. Germline values: CDR1 SGHVS, CDR2 FNYEAQ. J gave up 4 bases and V 1 base, and 14 bases lay outside the gene matches. The CDR3 covers 18 residues. Full variable domain (outside the CDR3, taken from reference TRBV7-6 and TRBJ2-3): GAGVSQSPRYKVTKRGQDVALRCDPISGHVSLYWYRQALGQGPEFLTYFNYEAQQDKSGLPNDRFSAERPEGSISTLTIQRTEQRDSAMYRCASSLERDSPSMSDTQYFGPGTRLTVL.

The chain recombines TRBV15 with TRBJ2-3; weak D call: TRBD2 (6 bases). The CDR3 has 14 residues. The V end lost 6 bases, the J end lost 10 bases, and 20 bases lay between the germline ends. Germline CDR1 and CDR2: LNHNV and YYDKDF (reference sequence). Written as DNA, the CDR3 is TGTGCCACCAGGGAGATACGGGGAGGCAGGTCGCAGTATTTT. This gives the protein CATREIRGGRSQYF.

This chain links TRBV29-1 with TRBJ2-1; 13 nucleotides line up with TRBD2. The CDR3 has 13 amino acids. The trim removed 6 bases at V and 10 bases at J, leaving 6 bases unmatched. CDR1 is SQVTM and CDR2 is ANQGSEA in the germline V gene. CDR3 region: CSVGTSGVGEQFF. The CDR3 DNA reads as TGCAGCGTAGGGACTAGCGGGGTTGGGGAGCAGTTCTTC.

The chain recombines TRBV9 with TRBJ1-4; TRBD1 matches 12 bases. V shed 4 bases and J 7 bases; nucleotides not matched to a gene: 5. Germline CDR1 and CDR2: SGDLS and YYNGEE. The CDR3 runs to 15 residues. The CDR3 loop is CASSYGTGGGEKLFF. CDR3 sequence (DNA): TGTGCCAGCAGCTATGGGACAGGGGGCGGTGAAAAACTGTTTTTT.

The V gene is TRBV28, the J gene TRBJ2-2; D is possibly TRBD2 (5 bases). CDR1 MDHEN and CDR2 SYDVKM come from the germline V gene. The length of the CDR3 is 15 residues. Trimming shortened V by 4 bases and J by 3 bases, and 12 bases separated the two germline ends. CDR3 residues: CASSWTQADTGELFF. The CDR3 DNA reads as TGTGCCAGCAGTTGGACTCAGGCCGACACCGGGGAGCTGTTTTTT.

The chain joins TRBV6-5 to TRBJ1-5; the D is unclear. Trimming removed 6 bases from V and 1 base from J, with 13 bases in between. The CDR3 runs 15 residues. Germline V CDR1 and CDR2: MNHEY, SVGAGI. The CDR3 protein is CASRPQVPSNQPQHF. CDR3 in DNA: TGTGCCAGCAGGCCACAAGTCCCAAGCAATCAGCCCCAGCATTTT.

The gene calls are TRBV2 and TRBJ1-4; no clear D gene. This CDR3 is built from 13 residues. Germline V gene data show CDR1 as SNHLY and CDR2 as FYNNEI. Trimming removed 4 bases from V and 9 bases from J, with 12 bases in between. The CDR3 loop reads CASSAAYQKKLFF. Here the CDR3 DNA reads TGTGCCAGCAGTGCCGCTTATCAGAAAAAACTGTTTTTT.

The chain has TRBV3-1 (or the pseudogene TRBV3-2) and TRBJ1-2; weak D call: TRBD1 (5 bases). Trimming stripped 3 bases from V and 2 bases from J, with 13 bases between. This CDR3 contains 15 residues. Germline V gives CDR1 LGHDT, CDR2 YNNKEL (reference sequence). This chain's CDR3 is CASSHVGAGNYGYTF. The CDR3 nucleotides read TGTGCCAGCAGCCATGTCGGTGCAGGGAACTATGGCTACACCTTC.

This clone showed up just once. The genes are TRBV13 and TRBJ2-1, with TRBD1 as a possible D gene (5 bases). V was pared by 0 bases and J by 6 bases, with 9 bases between. The CDR3 contains 14 residues. CDR1 is PRHDT and CDR2 is FYEKMQ in the germline V gene (reference sequence). DNA of the CDR3: TGTGCCAGCAGCTTAGGCCTTAGGGGCAATGAGCAGTTCTTC. Its protein is CASSLGLRGNEQFF.

The V and J genes are TRBV23-1 and TRBJ2-6; 7 bases map to TRBD2. TRBV23-1 is labeled an ORF, and its function is uncertain. V was clipped by 10 bases and J by 4 bases; unmatched bases: 10. The CDR3 length is 15 residues. Here the CDR3 reads CAIHWGGTGANVLTF. The CDR3 region has the DNA TGCGCCATCCATTGGGGGGGGACCGGGGCCAACGTCCTGACTTTC.

V usage is TRBV2 and J usage is TRBJ2-7; tentatively, D is TRBD2 (6 bases). Trimming stripped 7 bases from V and 7 bases from J, with 20 bases between. Germline loops: CDR1 SNHLY, CDR2 FYNNEI. The CDR3 has 14 residues. The CDR3 reads CASTYRGLLGEQYF. The CDR3 DNA is TGTGCCAGCACTTATCGGGGACTCCTCGGAGAGCAGTACTTC.

V usage is TRBV9 and J usage is TRBJ1-1, with a weak D call TRBD1 (6 bases). This CDR3 region has 15 residues. Trimming took 3 bases from V and 2 from J, leaving 14 bases between them. CDR1 and CDR2 from the germline V gene are SGDLS and YYNGEE. CDR3 residues: CASSATGYPNTEAFF. As DNA, the CDR3 is TGTGCCAGCAGCGCTACAGGGTATCCTAACACTGAAGCTTTCTTT. The variable domain in full, with the rest retrieved from reference TRBV9 and TRBJ1-1, is DSGVTQTPKHLITATGQRVTLRCSPRSGDLSVYWYQQSLDQGLQFLIQYYNGEERAKGNILERFSAQQFPDLHSELNLSSLELGDSALYFCASSATGYPNTEAFFGQGTRLTVV.

The chain carries TRBV6-2 or TRBV6-3 and TRBJ2-2, with D unresolved. The CDR3 runs 16 residues. The germline V gene has CDR1 MNHEY and CDR2 SVGEGT. Trimming shortened V by 2 bases and J by 0 bases, and 10 bases separated the two germline ends. CDR3: CASSYDPGTNTGELFF. For the CDR3, the DNA is TGTGCCAGCAGTTACGACCCAGGCACGAACACCGGGGAGCTGTTTTTT.

V and J are TRBV6-5 and TRBJ2-7, with 10 positions matching TRBD1. There are 12 residues in the CDR3. Germline V gene sequence: CDR1 MNHEY, CDR2 SVGAGI. V shed 6 bases, J shed 10 bases, and the junction held 6 bases outside the gene matches. CDR3 nucleotide sequence: TGTGCCAGCAGCCGGGACAGGGGACCTCAGTACTTC. Protein: CASSRDRGPQYF.

The genes are TRBV9 and TRBJ2-7; 7 bases match TRBD2. V lost 0 bases and J lost 5; bases outside the gene matches: 14. Per germline, CDR1 SGDLS and CDR2 YYNGEE. The CDR3 length is 17 residues. CDR3 amino acids: CASSVDPAAGVIHEQYF. For the CDR3, the DNA is TGTGCCAGCAGCGTAGACCCGGCGGCGGGAGTAATCCACGAGCAGTACTTC.

The chain recombines TRBV30 with TRBJ1-4, with 8 bases lining up with TRBD1. V dropped 4 bases and J dropped 5; count of bases not matched to a gene: 15. Germline V gene lookup returns CDR1 GTSNPN and CDR2 SVGIG (reference sequence). There are 17 residues in the CDR3. CDR3 region: CAWMATGQGRNNEKLFF. In DNA form, the CDR3 reads TGTGCCTGGATGGCTACCGGACAGGGACGAAACAATGAAAAACTGTTTTTT.

The rearrangement uses TRBV2 and TRBJ2-7, with D maybe TRBD2 (5 bases). V lost 2 bases and J 2 bases, leaving 13 bases between the germline ends. Germline V gives CDR1 SNHLY, CDR2 FYNNEI. CDR3 length: 15 residues. CDR3 residues: CASSEQASRTYEQYF. In DNA, the CDR3 is TGTGCCAGCAGTGAACAGGCTAGCAGGACCTACGAGCAGTACTTC.

J is TRBJ2-1 and V is TRBV19, with 9 bases that match TRBD2. Trimming took 6 bases from V and 8 from J; bases not matched to a gene: 8. The CDR3 is 14 amino acids. CDR1 is LNHDA, CDR2 SQIVND, per germline (reference sequence). The CDR3 loop reads CASSWREGWDEQFF. The CDR3 bases are TGTGCCAGTAGCTGGCGGGAGGGGTGGGATGAGCAGTTCTTC.

Only a few counts were recorded for this clone. V is TRBV5-1 and J is TRBJ2-1; D unresolved. Germline V gives CDR1 SGHRS, CDR2 YFSETQ. This CDR3 contains 14 residues. V shed 5 bases and J shed 1 base, with 10 bases lying between them. The CDR3: CASRIGESYNEQFF. CDR3 DNA: TGCGCCAGCAGAATTGGAGAATCCTACAATGAGCAGTTCTTC. The full variable domain, with the rest looked up from reference TRBV5-1 and TRBJ2-1, is KAGVTQTPRYLIKTRGQQVTLSCSPISGHRSVSWYQQTPGQGLQFLFEYFSETQRNKGNFPGRFSGRQFSNSRSEMNVSTLELGDSALYLCASRIGESYNEQFFGPGTRLTVL.

This chain links TRBV2 with TRBJ2-5; 9 bases align to TRBD2. The CDR3 runs to 15 residues. The ends lost 8 bases at V and 0 bases at J; junction bases unmatched: 7. Germline CDR1 SNHLY, CDR2 FYNNEI. CDR3 sequence reads: CASGMTSGYQETQYF. CDR3 in DNA: TGTGCCAGCGGGATGACTAGCGGATACCAAGAGACCCAGTACTTC.